The TCR beta chain under discussion was sequenced for a study of blood T cell repertoires in COVID-19. Original handling: Reference gene primer amplification gave estimated nucleated cell counts. Some clones are missing from TCRdb's copy, which holds only in-frame ones; the method was immunoSEQ multiplex PCR. That table is the source of V, J and clone size, and D and trimming were worked out from the DNA. Found here are roughly 81,000 clones, around 83% of them singletons; the top ten hold roughly 2.2%. The source is a woman aged 70 to 79 with acute or convalescent COVID-19. Sequences were obtained from peripheral blood.

CDR3 protein: CASSPPYDAGTGNTIYF. The CDR3 DNA follows: TGTGCCAGCTCACCACCGTACGACGCAGGGACTGGAAACACCATATATTTT. The V call is TRBV18, the J call TRBJ1-3, with D maybe TRBD1 (5 bases). Trimming pared 0 bases from V and 2 bases from J, leaving 14 bases between. From germline, CDR1 is KGHSH and CDR2 LQKENI. This CDR3 is 17 amino acids long.